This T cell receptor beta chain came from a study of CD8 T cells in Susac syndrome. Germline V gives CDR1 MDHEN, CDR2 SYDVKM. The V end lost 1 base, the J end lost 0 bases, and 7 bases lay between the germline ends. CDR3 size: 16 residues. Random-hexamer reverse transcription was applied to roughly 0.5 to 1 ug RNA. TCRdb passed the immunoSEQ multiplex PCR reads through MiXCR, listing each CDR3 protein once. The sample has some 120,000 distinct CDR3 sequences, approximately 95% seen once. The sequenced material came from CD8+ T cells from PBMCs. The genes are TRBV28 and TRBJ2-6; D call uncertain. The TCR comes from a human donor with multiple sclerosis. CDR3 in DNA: TGTGCCAGCAGTTTATCCGCGAGCTCTGGGGCCAACGTCCTGACTTTC. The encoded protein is CASSLSASSGANVLTF.